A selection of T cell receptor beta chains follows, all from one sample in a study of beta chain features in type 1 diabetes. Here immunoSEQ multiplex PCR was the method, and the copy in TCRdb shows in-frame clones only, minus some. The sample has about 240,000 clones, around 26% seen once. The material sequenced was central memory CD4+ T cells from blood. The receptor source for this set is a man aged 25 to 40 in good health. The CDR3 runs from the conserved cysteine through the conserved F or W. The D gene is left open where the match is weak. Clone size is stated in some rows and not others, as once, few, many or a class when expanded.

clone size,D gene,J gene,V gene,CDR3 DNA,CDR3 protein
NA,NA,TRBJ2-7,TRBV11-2,TGTGCCAGCAGCTTGTACAGGAACTCCTACGAGCAGTACTTC,CASSLYRNSYEQYF
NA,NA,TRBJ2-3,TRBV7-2,TGTGCCAGCAGCCGGGGGGCCATGGGAATAGATACGCAGTATTTT,CASSRGAMGIDTQYF
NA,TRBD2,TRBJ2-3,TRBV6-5,TGTGCCAGCACCGTAGCGGGTACAGATACGCAGTATTTT,CASTVAGTDTQYF
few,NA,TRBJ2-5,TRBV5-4,TGTGCCAGCAGCTTGGTAGGGACACAAGAGACCCAGTACTTC,CASSLVGTQETQYF
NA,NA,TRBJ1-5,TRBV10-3,TGTGCCGCAGGAGGGGGGCTCAATCAGCCCCAGCATTTT,CAAGGGLNQPQHF
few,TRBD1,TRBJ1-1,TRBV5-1,TGCGCCAGCAGGCTCGGGACAGCGAACACTGAAGCTTTCTTT,CASRLGTANTEAFF
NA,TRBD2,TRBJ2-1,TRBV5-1,TGCGCCAGCAGCACCCTTTCTAGCGGGAGGGCCGCCAACAATGAGCAGTTCTTC,CASSTLSSGRAANNEQFF
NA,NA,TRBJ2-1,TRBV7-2,TGTGCCAGCAGTCCTTACCGGGCCACTGCGAAGCAGTTCTTC,CASSPYRATAKQFF
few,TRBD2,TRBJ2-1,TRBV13,TGTGCCAGCAGCCGTTTGCCCCCAACTAGCGGGAGTAATGAGCAGTTCTTC,CASSRLPPTSGSNEQFF
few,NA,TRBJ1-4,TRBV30,TGTGCCTGGAGTGTATACAATGAAAAACTGTTTTTT,CAWSVYNEKLFF
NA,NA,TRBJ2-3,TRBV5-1,TGCGCCAGCAGCTTGCGGGGTAGCGATACGCAGTATTTT,CASSLRGSDTQYF
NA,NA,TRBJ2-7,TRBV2,TGTGCCAGCAGGAAACCGGTTCAGATCTTTACCCGCGAGCAGTACTTC,CASRKPVQIFTREQYF
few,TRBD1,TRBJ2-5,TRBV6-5,TGTGCCAGCAGCCAGGGACAGTTTAGAGAGACCCAGTACTTC,CASSQGQFRETQYF
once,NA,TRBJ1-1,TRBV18,TGTGCCAGCTCCCCTTACAACACTGAAGCTTTCTTT,CASSPYNTEAFF
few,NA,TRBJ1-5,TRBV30,TGTGCCTGGAGAAAAGATCGCAATCAGCCCCAGCATTTT,CAWRKDRNQPQHF
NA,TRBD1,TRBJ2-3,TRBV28,TGTGCCATACAGGGGGCCAGCACAGATACGCAGTATTTT,CAIQGASTDTQYF
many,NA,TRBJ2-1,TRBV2,TGTGCCATAACCCTCGGCGGCCTAGCTTCTCGTAATGAGCAGTTCTTC,CAITLGGLASRNEQFF
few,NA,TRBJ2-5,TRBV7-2,TGTGCCAGCAGCTTCGGGGCCCTCGTAGGGGAGACCCAGTACTTC,CASSFGALVGETQYF
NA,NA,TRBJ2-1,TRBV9,TGTGCCAGCAGCGCGGACCCGGGACATCCCAATGAGCAGTTCTTC,CASSADPGHPNEQFF
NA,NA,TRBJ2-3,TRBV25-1,TGTGCCAGCAGCGACAGATCCCGTCTCACAGATACGCAGTATTTT,CASSDRSRLTDTQYF
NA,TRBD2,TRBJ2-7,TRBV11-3,TGTGCCAGCAGCCCGGTGACTAGCGGGAAACCCTACGAGCAGTACTTC,CASSPVTSGKPYEQYF
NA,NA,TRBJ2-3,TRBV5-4,TGTGCCAGCAGCTTCCGGGGAATTACCACAGATACGCAGTATTTT,CASSFRGITTDTQYF
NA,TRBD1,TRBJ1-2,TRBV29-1,TGCAGCGCACAGGGGGTCTATGGCTACACCTTC,CSAQGVYGYTF
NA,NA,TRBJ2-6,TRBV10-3,TGTGCCATCAGTGCACCGACGCGCTCTGGGGCCAACGTCCTGACTTTC,CAISAPTRSGANVLTF
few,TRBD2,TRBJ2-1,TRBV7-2,TGTGCCAGCAGCTTCGGACTAGCGGAGTACAATGAGCAGTTCTTC,CASSFGLAEYNEQFF
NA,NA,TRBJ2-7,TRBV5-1,TGCGCCAGCAGCTTGGGTTTAGACGAGCAGTACTTC,CASSLGLDEQYF
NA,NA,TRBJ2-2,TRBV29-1,TGCAGCGTTGTTCCGGGGGCCATTAACACCGGGGAGCTGTTTTTT,CSVVPGAINTGELFF
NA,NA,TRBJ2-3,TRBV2,TGTGCCAGCAGTCGGGACGGCGGGGAAGATACGCAGTATTTT,CASSRDGGEDTQYF
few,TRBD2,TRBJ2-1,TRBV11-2,TGTGCCAGCAGTACTAGCGGGGGCCTCAATGAGCAGTTCTTC,CASSTSGGLNEQFF
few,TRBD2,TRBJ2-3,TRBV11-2,TGTGCCAGCAGCTCTCACCGGACTAGCGGGGCAGATACGCAGTATTTT,CASSSHRTSGADTQYF
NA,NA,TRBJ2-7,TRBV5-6,TGTGCCAGCAGCTCAAACGAGCAGTACTTC,CASSSNEQYF
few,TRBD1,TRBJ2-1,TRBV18,TGTGCCAGCTCATCCCAGGGGGCCCCCTACAATGAGCAGTTCTTC,CASSSQGAPYNEQFF